This T cell receptor (beta chain) was identified in a study of CD8 T cells in ankylosing spondylitis. CDR3 length: 15 amino acids. Trimming took off 1 base at V and 1 base at J, with 9 bases between the two ends. CDR1 and CDR2 from the germline V gene are SGHKS and YYEKEE (reference sequence). As concerns this clonotype: Antigen unknown.

From the 5' RACE reads, TCRdb called clonotypes with MiXCR, one entry per CDR3 protein. This table holds about 200,000 distinct CDR3 sequences, over 10% found once. Points from the study as a whole: Clones linked to disease, bearing a CD8+ phenotype, were relatively rare in peripheral blood. One TCR beta motif, made up of roughly eight highly homologous variants, appeared characteristic of ankylosing spondylitis blood.

This chain joins TRBV5-5 and TRBJ2-1; D not resolved. The receptor comes from a male donor with ankylosing spondylitis or in good health (not recorded which). Sequencing was performed on blood, either unsorted or a sorted T cell fraction (not recorded which). The DNA for the CDR3 is TGTGCCAGCAGCTTGCTACCCACTTCCTACAATGAGCAGTTCTTC. It encodes CASSLLPTSYNEQFF.